The T cell receptor (beta chain) under discussion was sequenced for a study of OX40 agonist ivuxolimab in advanced cancers. At the level of the study: Clinicians treated patients with ivuxolimab, an agonistic anti-OX40 (CD134) antibody. Ivuxolimab doses were 0.01, 0.1, 0.3, 1.5, 3 or 10 mg/kg every 2 weeks. Patients receiving dose escalation had hepatocellular carcinoma, melanoma, renal cell or head and neck cancer. Findings and limits, study-wide: Within 6 weeks, CD4+ and CD8+ blood T cells expanded clonally at 0.1 to 3.0 mg/kg.

With respect to this clone: Its antigen is unknown.

Germline V gene sequence: CDR1 LNHDA, CDR2 SQIVND (reference sequence). V shed 2 bases and J 0 bases; nucleotides not matched to a gene: 13. The CDR3 contains 18 residues. TCRdb keeps only in-frame clones here, not all; method: immunoSEQ multiplex PCR. The sample lists some 30,000 clones; about 90% were seen once. The chain is built from TRBV19 and TRBJ2-7; 7 bases map to TRBD1. The sequence came from an adult with an advanced solid tumor such as melanoma, head and neck, liver or kidney cancer. The specimen comprised CD4+ or CD8+ T cells sorted from blood, sampled in a trial of the OX40 agonist ivuxolimab. The CDR3 coding sequence is TGTGCCAGTAGTATAAATGGAGGAGACAGGGCTTACTCCTACGAGCAGTACTTC. It specifies CASSINGGDRAYSYEQYF.